This passage covers 17 T cell receptor beta chains from one sample sequenced in a study of CD8+ T cells in alopecia areata. Sequencing templates came from extracted RNA that was reverse transcribed into cDNA. Using immunoSEQ multiplex PCR, the repertoire was profiled, and TCRdb retains in-frame clones only, with some absent. Of roughly 250,000 clones listed, approximately 61% were seen once; the top ten hold approximately 1.2%. Sequenced material: CD4+ T cells sorted from blood, taken at week 0. These TCRs come from a human donor with alopecia areata.

J is TRBJ2-5 and V is TRBV15; possible D gene TRBD1, 5 bases. Germline V gene sequence: CDR1 LNHNV, CDR2 YYDKDF (reference sequence). The length of the CDR3 is 16 residues. The ends were cut back, 0 bases at V and 3 bases at J, with 14 bases in the middle. CDR3 protein: CATSREGPGSEETQYF. For the CDR3, the DNA is TGTGCCACCAGCAGAGAAGGGCCAGGGTCTGAAGAGACCCAGTACTTC.

In its sample, this clone was seen a few times. The chain carries TRBV23-1 and TRBJ1-5; D unclear. TRBV23-1 is filed as an ORF, its function uncertain. The V gene lost 0 bases and the J gene lost 0 bases, with 15 bases spanning the gap. CDR3 length equals 18 residues. This CDR3 is CASSQSLSAEYSNQPQHF. CDR3 DNA: TGCGCCAGCAGTCAATCGCTCAGTGCTGAATATAGCAATCAGCCCCAGCATTTT.

The chain recombines TRBV7-3 with TRBJ2-2, with TRBD2 matching 8 bases. Germline assignment: CDR1 SGHTA and CDR2 FQGTGA. The CDR3 consists of 15 residues. V shed 5 bases and J 4 bases; nucleotides not matched to a gene: 6. CDR3 in DNA: TGTGCCAGCAGCAGACTAGCGCTCGGCACCGGGGAGCTGTTTTTT. Its translation: CASSRLALGTGELFF.

The gene calls are TRBV30 and TRBJ1-5; 9 nucleotides align to TRBD1. V shed 5 bases and J 2 bases; nucleotides not matched to a gene: 4. Germline V gives CDR1 GTSNPN, CDR2 SVGIG (reference sequence). The CDR3 covers 14 residues. The CDR3 DNA sequence: TGTGCCTGGTCACAGGGGGCTGGCAATCAGCCCCAGCATTTT. It translates to CAWSQGAGNQPQHF.

In DNA, the CDR3 is TGTGCCAGCTCACCAGGGGCTGGAAACACCATATATTTT. Translated, it gives CASSPGAGNTIYF. The chain combines TRBV18 with TRBJ1-3; no clear D. The germline CDR1 and CDR2 sequences are KGHSH and LQKENI. V lost 2 bases and J 2 bases, leaving 4 bases between the germline ends. The CDR3 is 13 residues long.

This rearrangement joins TRBV29-1 to TRBJ2-5, with D possibly being TRBD1 or TRBD2 (5 bases each). The V end lost 7 bases, the J end lost 4 bases, and 7 bases lay between the germline ends. The CDR3 has 10 residues. Germline V lookup: CDR1 SQVTM, CDR2 ANQGSEA. The CDR3 region has the DNA TGCAGCGGGGGGACAGAGACCCAGTACTTC. It specifies CSGGTETQYF.

The chain recombines TRBV9 with TRBJ2-7, with no clear D. The germline CDR1 and CDR2 sequences are SGDLS and YYNGEE. The CDR3 runs 14 residues. V lost 3 bases and J lost 0, with 10 bases in between. CDR3 nucleotide sequence: TGTGCCAGCAGCGAAAGGTCGGGCTCCTACGAGCAGTACTTC. Translating it yields CASSERSGSYEQYF. Full variable domain (remainder filled in from reference TRBV9 and TRBJ2-7): DSGVTQTPKHLITATGQRVTLRCSPRSGDLSVYWYQQSLDQGLQFLIQYYNGEERAKGNILERFSAQQFPDLHSELNLSSLELGDSALYFCASSERSGSYEQYFGPGTRLTVT.

This clone showed up just a few times. This chain joins TRBV5-1 and TRBJ1-5; no clear D. The CDR3 covers 13 residues. Germline CDR1 reads SGHRS; CDR2 reads YFSETQ. Trimming left V 0 bases short and J 7 bases short, with 8 bases between. The CDR3 spells CASSLAQGQPQHF. The CDR3 DNA follows: TGCGCCAGCAGCTTGGCCCAAGGGCAGCCCCAGCATTTT.

The genes are TRBV19 and TRBJ1-6; 11 bases are shared with TRBD1. The V and J ends lost 4 bases and 6 bases, in that order; junction bases with no gene match: 2. From germline, CDR1 is LNHDA and CDR2 SQIVND (reference sequence). This CDR3 is built from 15 residues. CDR3 region: CASSTGQGVNSPLHF. CDR3 nucleotide sequence: TGTGCCAGTAGTACGGGACAGGGGGTTAATTCACCCCTCCACTTT.

CDR3: CASSSSGTVNTGELFF. The DNA for the CDR3 is TGTGCCAGCAGCTCAAGTGGGACGGTGAACACCGGGGAGCTGTTTTTT. This chain links TRBV7-8 with TRBJ2-2, with D perhaps TRBD1 or TRBD2 (5 bases each). The CDR3 is made up of 16 amino acids. Trimming cost V 4 bases and J 1 base, with 13 bases left between them. CDR1 is SGHVS and CDR2 is FQNEAQ in the germline V gene.

The rearrangement joins TRBV4-1 to TRBJ1-2; 7 nucleotides agree with TRBD1. J gave up 4 bases and V 2 bases, and 4 bases lay outside the gene matches. From germline, CDR1 is MGHRA and CDR2 YSYEKL. The CDR3 consists of 14 residues. The CDR3 bases are TGCGCCAGCAGCCAACCCGGACAGGTCTATGGCTACACCTTC. This encodes CASSQPGQVYGYTF.

The chain couples TRBV7-2 to TRBJ1-2; D remains ambiguous. The germline CDR1 and CDR2 sequences are SGHTA and FQGNSA. CDR3 length: 16 residues. V lost 2 bases to trimming and J lost 7 bases, with 20 bases between them. The CDR3 reads CASSLNSPPQAGGYTF. CDR3 DNA: TGTGCCAGCAGCTTAAACTCCCCCCCGCAGGCTGGTGGCTACACCTTC. Together with reference TRBV7-2 and TRBJ1-2, the CDR3 gives the full variable domain: GAGVSQSPSNKVTEKGKDVELRCDPISGHTALYWYRQSLGQGLEFLIYFQGNSAPDKSGLPSDRFSAERTGGSVSTLTIQRTQQEDSAVYLCASSLNSPPQAGGYTFGSGTRLTVV.

This clone was detected only a few times. This chain connects TRBV18 to TRBJ2-1; 11 bases align to TRBD2. The CDR3 sequence is 17 residues long. The ends lost 3 bases at V and 10 bases at J; junction bases unmatched: 14. Per the germline V gene, CDR1 is KGHSH and CDR2 is LQKENI. CDR3: CASSPLTSGATLGEQFF. CDR3 in DNA: TGTGCCAGCTCACCCTTGACTAGCGGGGCGACCTTAGGGGAGCAGTTCTTC.

Turning to this clone: The same CDR3 also results from other DNA sequences found in this sample. The V and J genes are TRBV10-3 and TRBJ2-1; 12 nucleotides agree with TRBD2. The CDR3 totals 13 residues. Germline lookup yields CDR1 ENHRY and CDR2 SYGVKD. After removal of 10 bases from V and 4 bases from J, the junction contained 2 bases not matched to a gene. CDR3 DNA sequence: TGTGCCACGCTAGCGGGGGGGTACAATGAGCAGTTCTTC. Translation: CATLAGGYNEQFF.

The CDR3 region is CSVEGDHGNTQYF. CDR3 in DNA: TGCAGCGTTGAAGGGGACCACGGGAATACGCAGTATTTT. This chain links TRBV29-1 with TRBJ2-3; the D call may be TRBD1 or TRBD2 (5 bases each). Trimming left V 1 base short and J 7 bases short, with 12 bases between. The germline CDR1 and CDR2 sequences are SQVTM and ANQGSEA. The CDR3 has 13 residues.

The sample holds a few counts of this clone. Other DNA sequences in this sample translate to the same CDR3. V is TRBV30 and J is TRBJ2-2; unclear D gene. The CDR3 spans 12 residues. Germline lookup yields CDR1 GTSNPN and CDR2 SVGIG (reference sequence). V lost 0 bases to trimming and J lost 3 bases, with 2 bases between them. Here the CDR3 reads CAWSVHTGELFF. The CDR3 bases are TGTGCCTGGAGTGTACACACCGGGGAGCTGTTTTTT. Using reference TRBV30 and TRBJ2-2 for the parts outside the CDR3, the full variable domain is SQTIHQWPATLVQPVGSPLSLECTVEGTSNPNLYWYRQAAGRGLQLLFYSVGIGQISSEVPQNLSASRPQDRQFILSSKKLLLSDSGFYLCAWSVHTGELFFGEGSRLTVL.

This clone was detected a few times. The chain combines TRBV29-1 with TRBJ1-6; D ambiguous. This CDR3 region has 12 residues. Trimming shortened V by 4 bases and J by 7 bases, and 8 bases separated the two germline ends. Germline loops: CDR1 SQVTM, CDR2 ANQGSEA. The CDR3 sequence: CSVGQLNSPLHF. The CDR3 region has the DNA TGCAGCGTTGGCCAGCTAAATTCACCCCTCCACTTT.